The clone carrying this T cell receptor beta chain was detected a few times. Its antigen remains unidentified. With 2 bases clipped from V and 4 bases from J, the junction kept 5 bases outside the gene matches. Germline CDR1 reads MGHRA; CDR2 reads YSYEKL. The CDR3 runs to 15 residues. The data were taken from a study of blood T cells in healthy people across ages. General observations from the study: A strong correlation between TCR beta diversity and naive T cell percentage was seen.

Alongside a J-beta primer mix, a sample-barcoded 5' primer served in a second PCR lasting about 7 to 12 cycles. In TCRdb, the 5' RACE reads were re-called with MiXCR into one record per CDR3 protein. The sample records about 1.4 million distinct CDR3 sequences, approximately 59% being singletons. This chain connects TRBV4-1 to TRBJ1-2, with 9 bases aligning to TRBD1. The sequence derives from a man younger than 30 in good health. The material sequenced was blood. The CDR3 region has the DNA TGCGCCAGCAGCCAACGGACAGGGGATTTCTATGGCTACACCTTC. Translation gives CASSQRTGDFYGYTF.